This TCR beta chain comes out of a study of technical replicates of blood from several donors. As to this clone: The junction and the germline gene differ at one end; a read error may be behind it. Different DNA sequences within this sample yield the same CDR3.

Germline CDR1 SQVTM, CDR2 ANQGSEA. The CDR3 is 14 residues long. Measured with immunoSEQ multiplex PCR; TCRdb has only the in-frame clones, and not every one. This sample yields 95,000 or so clones, of which approximately 96% are seen a single time; roughly 0.34% belongs to the top ten. The sequence came from a human donor in good health. The sequencing sample was made of T cells isolated from PBMCs. The rearrangement joins TRBV29-1 to TRBJ2-5; 7 nucleotides align to TRBD1. The CDR3 DNA sequence: TGCAGCGCCTCCTCGGGACAGCCTAAAGAAACCCAGTACTTC. This translates into CSASSGQPKETQYF.